This note documents a single T cell receptor (beta chain) sequence. Its specificity is not known. The PCR had 60 Vbeta and 13 Jbeta primers. Profiled with immunoSEQ multiplex PCR; TCRdb holds only in-frame clones, not every one. The table gives fewer than 100,000 clones; the top ten clones make up less than 0.6% of it. These data originate in a study of cytomegalovirus exposure and HLA in healthy donors. Study conclusions and caveats: The HLA-A and HLA-B alleles of most subjects were reportedly predicted accurately from TCR beta sequences. In a later analysis, at a false discovery rate of 0.05, 16,951 TCR beta sequences matched HLA alleles.

V dropped 1 base and J dropped 2 bases, with 15 bases sitting between them. CDR1 SGHRS and CDR2 YFSETQ come from the germline V gene. CDR3 length: 16 amino acids. This sequence was found in a man between 50 and 59 years old in good health and CMV-seronegative. The chain uses TRBV5-1 and TRBJ1-1; TRBD1 is a possible D gene (5 bases). The sample was PBMCs. This CDR3 is CASSLHLGGRNTEAFF. The CDR3 DNA reads as TGCGCCAGCAGCTTGCACCTGGGGGGGAGAAACACTGAAGCTTTCTTT.